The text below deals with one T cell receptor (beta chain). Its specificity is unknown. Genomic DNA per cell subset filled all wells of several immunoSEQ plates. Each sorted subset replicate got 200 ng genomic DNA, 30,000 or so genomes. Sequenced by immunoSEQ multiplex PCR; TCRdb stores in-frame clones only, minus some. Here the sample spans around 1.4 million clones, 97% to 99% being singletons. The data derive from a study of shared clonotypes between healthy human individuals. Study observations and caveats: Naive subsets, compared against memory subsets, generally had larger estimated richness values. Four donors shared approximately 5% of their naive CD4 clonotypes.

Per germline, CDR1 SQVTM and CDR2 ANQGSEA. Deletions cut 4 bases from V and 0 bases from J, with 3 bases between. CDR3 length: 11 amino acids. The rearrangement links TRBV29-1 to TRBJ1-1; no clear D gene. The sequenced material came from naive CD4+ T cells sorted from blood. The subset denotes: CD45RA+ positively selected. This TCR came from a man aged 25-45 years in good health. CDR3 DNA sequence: TGCAGCGTTGCGGTGAACACTGAAGCTTTCTTT. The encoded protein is CSVAVNTEAFF.